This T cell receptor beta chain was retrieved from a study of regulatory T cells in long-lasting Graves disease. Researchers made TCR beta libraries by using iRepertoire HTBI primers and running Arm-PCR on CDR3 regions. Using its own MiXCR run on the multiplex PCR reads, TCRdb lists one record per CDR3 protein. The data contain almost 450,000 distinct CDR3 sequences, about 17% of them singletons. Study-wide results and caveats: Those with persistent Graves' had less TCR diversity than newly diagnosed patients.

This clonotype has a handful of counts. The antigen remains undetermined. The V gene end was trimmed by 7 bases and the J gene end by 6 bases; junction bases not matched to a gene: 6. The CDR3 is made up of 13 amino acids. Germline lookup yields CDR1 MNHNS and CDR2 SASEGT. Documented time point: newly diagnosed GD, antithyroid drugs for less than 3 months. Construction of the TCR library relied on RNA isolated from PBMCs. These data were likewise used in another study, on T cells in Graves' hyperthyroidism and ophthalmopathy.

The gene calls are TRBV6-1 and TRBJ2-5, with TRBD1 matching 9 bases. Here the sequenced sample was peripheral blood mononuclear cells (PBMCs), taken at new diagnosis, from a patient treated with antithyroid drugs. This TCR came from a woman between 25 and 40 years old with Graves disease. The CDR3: CASKGQGAQTQYF. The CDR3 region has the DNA TGTGCCAGCAAGGGACAGGGAGCTCAGACCCAGTACTTC.